This is a list of T cell receptor beta chains from one sample in a study of blood T cell repertoires in COVID-19. Here immunoSEQ multiplex PCR was the method, and the copy in TCRdb shows in-frame clones only, minus some. The table has under 300,000 clones, approximately 86% seen once; the top ten hold 7.1%. Sequencing was carried out using peripheral blood. All receptors come from a woman between 65 and 79 years old with active or convalescent COVID-19. The CDR3 runs from the conserved cysteine through the conserved F or W. A D gene is named only where the DNA matches it firmly. For some rows the clone size is stated as once, few or many, or as a class when expanded; others skip it.

>NA|TRBJ1-2|TRBD1|TRBV19
TGTGCCAGTAGTACCCGGACAGGAAGTAATGGCTACACCTTC
CASSTRTGSNGYTF
>NA|TRBJ2-1|TRBD2|TRBV9
TGTGCCAGCAGCGTAGGTCTAGCGGGACACTATGAGCAGTTCTTC
CASSVGLAGHYEQFF
>NA|TRBJ1-4|NA|TRBV11-2
TGTGCCAGCAGCTTACCTGGGAGGGATAATGAAAAACTGTTTTTT
CASSLPGRDNEKLFF
>NA|TRBJ2-2|TRBD1|TRBV9
TGTGCCAGCAGCTCCCGGACAGGGGTATCCTTTCGAGGCACCGGGGAGCTGTTTTTT
CASSSRTGVSFRGTGELFF
>once|TRBJ1-3|NA|TRBV7-9
TGTGCCAGCAGCTTAGGGGACATCAGGACTGGAAACACCATATATTTT
CASSLGDIRTGNTIYF
>NA|TRBJ1-1|NA|TRBV3-1/TRBV3-2
TGTGCCAGCAGCCAATTGACCAGGGGTAGCACTGAAGCTTTCTTT
CASSQLTRGSTEAFF
>NA|TRBJ2-3|TRBD2|TRBV7-2
TGTGCCAGCAGCTCGTCGGGGGGGGGCACAGATACGCAGTATTTT
CASSSSGGGTDTQYF
>NA|TRBJ2-1|TRBD2|TRBV19
TGTGCCAGTCACACGAGACTAGCGGGGCGGATCAATGAGCAGTTCTTC
CASHTRLAGRINEQFF
>NA|TRBJ2-4|TRBD2|TRBV2
TGTGCCAGCAGTCTAGATGGGACTACGGGAACCAAAAACATTCAGTACTTC
CASSLDGTTGTKNIQYF
>NA|TRBJ1-1|NA|TRBV19
TGTGCCAGTAGTTGGGGGGGAAGTCATACTGAAGCTTTCTTT
CASSWGGSHTEAFF